This TCR beta chain was captured by sequencing in a study of blood T cell repertoires in COVID-19. On the study more broadly: Specimens from acute and convalescent COVID-19 originated in the United States, Italy and Spain. Nucleic acid was either cDNA or gDNA, and it came from T cells, B-cell-depleted T cells, or PBMCs.

Germline CDR1 MRHNA, CDR2 SNTAGT. CDR3 length: 15 residues. Deletions cut 7 bases from V and 3 bases from J, with 16 bases between. In the source study's methods: The assay estimated nucleated cells by amplifying reference gene primers. Sequencing used immunoSEQ multiplex PCR; TCRdb keeps in-frame clones, though not all of them. The DNA gave D and trimming, while V, J and clone size come from that table. The table includes tens of thousands of clones, about nine tenths detected once. This sequence joins TRBV6-4 and TRBJ2-4; maybe TRBD2 (6 bases). This TCR came from a man aged 45-65 years with active COVID-19. The sequenced material came from peripheral blood. The DNA of the CDR3 is TGTGCCAGCAATTTTCGGGAGTTGGACAAAAACATTCAGTACTTC. Translated, it gives CASNFRELDKNIQYF.